This T cell receptor beta chain derives from a study of T cell responses to AZD1222 COVID-19 vaccine. Broader study findings: Clonal diversity was possibly underestimated; the donors were predominantly white British and more often female.

Samples with a second dose at about 4 or about 12 weeks were pooled together. Libraries were prepared by immunoSEQ multiplex PCR; TCRdb keeps only in-frame clonotypes and omits some of them. The data contain roughly 150,000 clones, 80% to 95% of them singletons. To note about this clone: Its antigen is unknown.

The CDR3 has 18 amino acids. The V gene end was trimmed by 0 bases and the J gene end by 0 bases; junction bases not matched to a gene: 7. CDR1 and CDR2 (germline): MNHEY, SVGEGT. The gene calls are TRBV6-2 or TRBV6-3 and TRBJ1-5; 8 bases fit TRBD1. The sequences come from peripheral blood, collected 28 days after the second AZD1222 dose. The TCR comes from an adult who received the AZD1222 COVID-19 vaccine. CDR3 sequence: CASSYSRGTGHSNQPQHF. The DNA for the CDR3 is TGTGCCAGCAGTTACTCACGCGGGACAGGACATAGCAATCAGCCCCAGCATTTT.